The present TCR beta chain was sequenced within a study (dated by TCRdb to the mid-2010s). Measured from the cysteine to the phenylalanine, the CDR3 is 14 residues long. Only the CDR3 portion is preserved as DNA: 42 bases, with reading frame beginning at the first base. As encoded in the germline V gene, CDR1 is SGHVS while CDR2 is FQNEAQ. The library was made by RT-PCR. Sequencing used an Illumina MiSeq. Using fastp trimming at Q25 and MiXCR clonotype assembly, TCRdb reanalyzed the public sequencing data and kept in-frame beta chains. Records with the same CDR3 protein are collapsed into one entry carrying the most frequent genes and DNA. This sample has around 700,000 distinct CDR3 sequences in its table, and 13% to 15% of those were observed once. The ten biggest clones cover roughly 3.9% of the sample. This clonotype occurred once. What antigen it recognizes has not been identified. One end of the junction is discordant with germline, which a read error may explain.

This sequence was found in a female donor in good health, serving as a healthy control. The sequence links TRBV7-8 to TRBJ1-4, with TRBD1 tentatively as D gene (5 bases match). Sequencing input: memory CD4+ T cells from blood. The bases read TGTGCCAGCAGCTCGATGGGGGGGAGTGAAAATCTGTTTTTT. The encoded protein is CASSSMGGSENLFF.